What follows is one TCR beta chain and its context. The antigen remains undetermined. Oncomine TCR Beta short-read sequencing was applied to DNA from cultured CD4+ T cells. In TCRdb, the PCR reads were re-called with MiXCR into one record per CDR3 protein. The sample lists 20,000 to 25,000 distinct CDR3 sequences; over 60% were seen once. The record originates from a study of vaccination and CD4 T cells after COVID-19. Germline loops: CDR1 SEHNR, CDR2 FQNEAQ (reference sequence). V shed 3 bases and J shed 5 bases, with 5 bases lying between them. The CDR3 contains 13 residues. Noted treatment: roughly 10-day PBMC culture with coronavirus spike peptide pools or control peptides (ViraFEST assay).

The TCR comes from a human donor who received a COVID-19 vaccine. V gene TRBV7-9 combines with J gene TRBJ1-6; D is ambiguous. This sample comprised CD4+ T cells from blood, cultured in vitro, obtained after SARS-CoV-2 vaccination. CDR3 nucleotide sequence: TGTGCCAGCAGCTTCTCTGATAATTCACCCCTCCACTTT. The encoded protein is CASSFSDNSPLHF.